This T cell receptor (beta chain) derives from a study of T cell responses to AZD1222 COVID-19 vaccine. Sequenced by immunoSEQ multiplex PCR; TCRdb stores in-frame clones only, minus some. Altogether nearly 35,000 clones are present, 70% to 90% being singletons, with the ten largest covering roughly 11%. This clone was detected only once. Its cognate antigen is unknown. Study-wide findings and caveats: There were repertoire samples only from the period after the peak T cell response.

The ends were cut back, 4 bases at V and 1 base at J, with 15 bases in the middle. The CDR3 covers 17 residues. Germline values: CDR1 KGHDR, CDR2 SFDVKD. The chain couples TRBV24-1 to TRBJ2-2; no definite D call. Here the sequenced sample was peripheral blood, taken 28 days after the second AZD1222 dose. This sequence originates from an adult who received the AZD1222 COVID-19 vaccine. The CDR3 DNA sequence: TGTGCCACCAGTGACTTTTTCGTCGGGTTGAACACCGGGGAGCTGTTTTTT. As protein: CATSDFFVGLNTGELFF.